This entry is about one T cell receptor (beta chain). Its cognate antigen has yet to be identified. One base away there is no much larger clone; base qualities are not given. In the prospective study, participants were 18 to 89 years old, resided in about two dozen geographic areas of the United States, and were enrolled through a virtual design. In the prospective study, cohorts were assigned on the basis of participant-reported clinical history obtained from a screening survey and a study questionnaire. Recovered participants in ImmuneRACE Cohort 3 were defined as having two consecutive negative NP/OP PCR tests, clearance from a healthcare professional, or resolution of symptoms. Each participant in the prospective study had whole blood, serum and a nasopharyngeal or oropharyngeal swab collected by mobile phlebotomists. Additional blood draws and questionnaires over an approximately 2-month period could optionally be provided by prospective study participants. Prospective study blood samples were shipped either frozen or at room temperature before DNA extraction.

TCRbeta CDR3 regions were amplified from genomic DNA by means of the immunoSEQ Assay, a bias-controlled multiplex PCR. The authors' pipeline ran thus. The number of nucleated cells in each sample was estimated by amplification of reference gene primers within the assay. To quantify the absolute abundance of each unique TCRbeta CDR3 rearrangement, sequence reads were collapsed and filtered. For each sample, productive Simpson clonality was calculated as the square root of Simpson's diversity index across productive rearrangements. Here the immuneACCESS table is served through TCRdb, limited to in-frame sequences with V and J called. Missing clones are a known gap in these copies; in checked studies unresolved V genes cover under half, and the rest lacks a known reason. That table supplies the V and J calls and clone size; D and trimming were determined from the DNA. The sample table contains about 150,000 clones; only one count was recorded for about 80% of them. The top ten constitute more than 5% of the sample.

The data stem from a study of blood T cell repertoires in COVID-19 (dated by TCRdb to the early 2020s). For context, the study as a whole: Samples covering the acute and convalescent phases of COVID-19 were provided by collaborators in the United States, Italy and Spain. The prospective study material was composed of cDNA or gDNA derived from T cells, B-cell-depleted T cells, or PBMCs. Subjects who had been exposed to COVID-19, were actively infected with it, or had recovered from it provided the deeply sampled blood TCRbeta repertoires that made up the dataset. The repertoires were released in a freely available public database meant as a resource for research on the immune response to SARS-CoV-2. The samples were drawn from two sources: the first 160 participants of the ongoing ImmuneRACE study, and approximately 1,300 subjects contributed by 6 global collaborators. Sample metadata almost always included a de-identified subject ID, COVID-19 status, age in years and sex. Where HLA class I and class II types were available, the types were taken from metadata supplied by the sample provider, not from assay-based typing. Summary of the overall study and its limitations: How much clinical and demographic metadata was included differed by source and by participant, and the metadata was provided uncurated.

CDR1 and CDR2 were assigned from the germline V gene as MDHEN and SYDVKM. Relative to germline, V is missing 10 bases and J is missing 5 bases, with 8 bases of the junction outside any gene match. The CDR3 has 13 amino acids, counting the end cysteine and phenylalanine. Only CDR3 DNA is held: 39 bases, read in frame from base 1. This receptor was obtained from a woman aged 45-65 years who had recovered from COVID-19. Sequencing was carried out using PBMCs or T cells enriched from blood (not recorded which). The chain employs TRBV28 and TRBJ2-5; the central 9 bases match TRBD1. CDR3 sequence: CAIRDRAKETQYF. The nucleotides read TGTGCCATCCGGGACAGGGCGAAGGAGACCCAGTACTTC.